This T cell receptor (beta chain) is from a study of blood T cells in healthy people across ages. Study results and caveats: Older age coincided with a roughly linear decline in TCR beta diversity per million T cells. Comparison with aged donors showed that long-lived donors had more naive CD4+ cells and higher diversity.

In the case of this clonotype: No antigen is known for it.

Trimming took 1 base from V and 0 from J; bases not matched to a gene: 1. Germline V gene sequence: CDR1 MGHRA, CDR2 YSYEKL. This CDR3 has 15 residues. Primers used in a second PCR of roughly 7 to 12 cycles were a sample-barcoded 5' primer and a J-beta primer mix. A single record per CDR3 protein comes from TCRdb applying MiXCR to the 5' RACE reads. The repertoire holds approximately 600,000 distinct CDR3 sequences, with around 54% as singletons. The chain joins TRBV4-1 to TRBJ2-5; TRBD2 matches at 8 bases. Material: blood. The receptor's source is a man aged 60-69 years in good health. In DNA, the CDR3 is TGCGCCAGCAGCCAAGCGGGGGGGAACCAAGAGACCCAGTACTTC. As protein: CASSQAGGNQETQYF.